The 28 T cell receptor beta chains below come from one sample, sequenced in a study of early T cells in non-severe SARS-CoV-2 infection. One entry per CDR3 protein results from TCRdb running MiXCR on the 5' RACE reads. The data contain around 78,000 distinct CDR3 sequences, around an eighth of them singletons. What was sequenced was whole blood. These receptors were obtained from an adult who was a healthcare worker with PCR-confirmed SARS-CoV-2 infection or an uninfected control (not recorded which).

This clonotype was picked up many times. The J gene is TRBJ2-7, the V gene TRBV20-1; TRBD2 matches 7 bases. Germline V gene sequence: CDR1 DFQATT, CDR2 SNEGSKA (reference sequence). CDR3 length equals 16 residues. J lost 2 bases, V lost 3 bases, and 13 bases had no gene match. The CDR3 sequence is CSASGQESGLAYEQYF. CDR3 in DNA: TGCAGTGCTAGTGGGCAGGAAAGCGGACTAGCCTACGAGCAGTACTTC.

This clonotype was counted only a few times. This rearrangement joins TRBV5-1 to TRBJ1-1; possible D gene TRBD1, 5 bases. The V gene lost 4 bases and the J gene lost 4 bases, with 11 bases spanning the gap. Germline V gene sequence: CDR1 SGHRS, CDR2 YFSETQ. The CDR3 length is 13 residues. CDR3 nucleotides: TGCGCCAGCAGCCCACAGGACCTCACTGAAGCTTTCTTT. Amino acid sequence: CASSPQDLTEAFF.

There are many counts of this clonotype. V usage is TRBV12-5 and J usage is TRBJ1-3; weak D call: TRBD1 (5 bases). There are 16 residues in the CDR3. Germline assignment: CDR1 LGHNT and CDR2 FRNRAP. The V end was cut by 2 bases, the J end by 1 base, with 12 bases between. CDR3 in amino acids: CASGLLRGGSGNTIYF. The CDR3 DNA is TGTGCTAGTGGTTTGCTAAGGGGAGGTTCTGGAAACACCATATATTTT. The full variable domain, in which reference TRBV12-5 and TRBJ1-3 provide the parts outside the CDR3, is DARVTQTPRHKVTEMGQEVTMRCQPILGHNTVFWYRQTMMQGLELLAYFRNRAPLDDSGMPKDRFSAEMPDATLATLKIQPSEPRDSAVYFCASGLLRGGSGNTIYFGEGSWLTVV.

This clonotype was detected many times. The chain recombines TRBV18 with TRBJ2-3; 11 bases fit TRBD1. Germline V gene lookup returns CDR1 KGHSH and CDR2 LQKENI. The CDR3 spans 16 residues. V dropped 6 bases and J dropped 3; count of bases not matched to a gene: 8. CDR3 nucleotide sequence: TGTGCCAGCTCCCCTAGGACAGGGGGCTTGACAGATACGCAGTATTTT. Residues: CASSPRTGGLTDTQYF.

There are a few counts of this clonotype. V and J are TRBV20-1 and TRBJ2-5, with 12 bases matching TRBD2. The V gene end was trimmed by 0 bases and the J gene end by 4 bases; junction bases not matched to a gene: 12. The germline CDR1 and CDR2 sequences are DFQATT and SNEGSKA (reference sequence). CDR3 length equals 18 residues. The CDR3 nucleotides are TGCAGTGCTAGAGATGCGCTTACCCTAGCGGGAGGGCGAGAGACCCAGTACTTC. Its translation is CSARDALTLAGGRETQYF.

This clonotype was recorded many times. The CDR3 spells CASSVGSDTQYF. CDR3 coding DNA: TGTGCCAGCAGCGTGGGGAGTGATACGCAGTATTTT. The chain is built from TRBV9 and TRBJ2-3, with D possibly TRBD2 on 5 matching bases. CDR3 length equals 12 residues. CDR1 and CDR2 from the germline V gene are SGDLS and YYNGEE. Trimming took 2 bases from V and 6 from J, leaving 7 bases between them.

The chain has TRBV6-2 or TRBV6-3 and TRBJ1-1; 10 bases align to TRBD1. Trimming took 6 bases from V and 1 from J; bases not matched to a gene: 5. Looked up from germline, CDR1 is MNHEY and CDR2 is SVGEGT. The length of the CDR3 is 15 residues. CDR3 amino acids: CASRGRDRGNTEAFF. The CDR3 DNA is TGTGCCAGCAGGGGCCGGGACAGGGGGAACACTGAAGCTTTCTTT.

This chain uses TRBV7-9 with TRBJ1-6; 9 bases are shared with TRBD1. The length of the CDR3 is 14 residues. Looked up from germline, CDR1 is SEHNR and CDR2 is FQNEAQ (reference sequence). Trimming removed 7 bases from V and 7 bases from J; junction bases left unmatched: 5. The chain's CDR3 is CASTRDRANSPLHF. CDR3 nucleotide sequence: TGTGCCAGCACAAGGGACAGGGCAAATTCACCCCTCCACTTT.

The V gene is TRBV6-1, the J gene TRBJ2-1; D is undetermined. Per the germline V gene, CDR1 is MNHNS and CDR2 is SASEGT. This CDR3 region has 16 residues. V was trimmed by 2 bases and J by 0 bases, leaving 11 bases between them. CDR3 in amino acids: CASSERPQNSYNEQFF. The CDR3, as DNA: TGTGCCAGCAGTGAAAGGCCTCAAAACTCCTACAATGAGCAGTTCTTC.

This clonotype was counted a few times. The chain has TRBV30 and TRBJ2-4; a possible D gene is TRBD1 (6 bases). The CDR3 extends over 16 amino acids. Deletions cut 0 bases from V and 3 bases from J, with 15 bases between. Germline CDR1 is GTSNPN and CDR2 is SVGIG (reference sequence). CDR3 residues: CAWSVQGPPFKNIQYF. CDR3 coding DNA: TGTGCCTGGAGTGTACAGGGCCCCCCCTTCAAAAACATTCAGTACTTC.

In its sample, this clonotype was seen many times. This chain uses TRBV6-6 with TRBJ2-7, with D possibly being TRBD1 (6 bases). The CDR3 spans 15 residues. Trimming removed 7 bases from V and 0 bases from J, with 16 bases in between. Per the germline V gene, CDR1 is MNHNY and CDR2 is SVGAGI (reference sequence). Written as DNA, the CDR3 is TGTGCCAGCACCCCGGACAGCTTTACCTCCTACGAGCAGTACTTC. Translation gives CASTPDSFTSYEQYF.

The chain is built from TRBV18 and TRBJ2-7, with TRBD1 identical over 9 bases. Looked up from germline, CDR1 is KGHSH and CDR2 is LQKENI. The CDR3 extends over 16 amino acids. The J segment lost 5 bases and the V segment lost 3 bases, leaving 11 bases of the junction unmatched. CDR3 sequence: CASSPWTGAPGNEQYF. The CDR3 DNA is TGTGCCAGCTCACCGTGGACAGGGGCCCCGGGGAACGAGCAGTACTTC.

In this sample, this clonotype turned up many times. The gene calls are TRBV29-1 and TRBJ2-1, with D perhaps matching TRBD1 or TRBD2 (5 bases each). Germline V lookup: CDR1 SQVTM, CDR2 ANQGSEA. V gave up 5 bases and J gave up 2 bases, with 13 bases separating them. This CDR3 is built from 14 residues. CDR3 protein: CSVYRDVTYNEQFF. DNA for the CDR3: TGCAGCGTTTACCGGGACGTTACCTACAATGAGCAGTTCTTC.

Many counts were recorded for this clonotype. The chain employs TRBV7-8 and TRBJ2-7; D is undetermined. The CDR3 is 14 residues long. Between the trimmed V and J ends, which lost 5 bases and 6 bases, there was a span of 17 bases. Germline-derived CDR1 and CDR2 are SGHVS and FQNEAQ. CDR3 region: CASSHPTYGGEQYF. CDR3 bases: TGTGCCAGCAGCCACCCAACCTACGGCGGCGAGCAGTACTTC.

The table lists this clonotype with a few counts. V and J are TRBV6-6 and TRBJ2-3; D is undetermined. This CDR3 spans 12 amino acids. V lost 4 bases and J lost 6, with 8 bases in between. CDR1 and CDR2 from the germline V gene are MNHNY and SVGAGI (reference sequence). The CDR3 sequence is CASSSTPDTQYF. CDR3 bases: TGTGCCAGCAGTTCCACCCCGGATACGCAGTATTTT.

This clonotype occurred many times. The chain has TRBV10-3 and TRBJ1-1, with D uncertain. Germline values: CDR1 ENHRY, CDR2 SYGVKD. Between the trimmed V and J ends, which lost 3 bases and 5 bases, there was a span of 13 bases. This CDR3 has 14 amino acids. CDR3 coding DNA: TGTGCCATCAGTGACGGCCTCGCGGAGACTGAAGCTTTCTTT. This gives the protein CAISDGLAETEAFF.

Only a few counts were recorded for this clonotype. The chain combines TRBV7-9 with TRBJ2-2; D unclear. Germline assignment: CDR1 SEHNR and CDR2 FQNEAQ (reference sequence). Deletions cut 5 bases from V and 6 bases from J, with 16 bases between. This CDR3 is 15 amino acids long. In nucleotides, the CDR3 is TGTGCCAGCAGCCCGAGACACACAGAGGCCGGGGAGCTGTTTTTT. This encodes CASSPRHTEAGELFF. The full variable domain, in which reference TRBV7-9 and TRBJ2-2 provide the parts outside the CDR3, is DTGVSQNPRHKITKRGQNVTFRCDPISEHNRLYWYRQTLGQGPEFLTYFQNEAQLEKSRLLSDRFSAERPKGSFSTLEIQRTEQGDSAMYLCASSPRHTEAGELFFGEGSRLTVL.

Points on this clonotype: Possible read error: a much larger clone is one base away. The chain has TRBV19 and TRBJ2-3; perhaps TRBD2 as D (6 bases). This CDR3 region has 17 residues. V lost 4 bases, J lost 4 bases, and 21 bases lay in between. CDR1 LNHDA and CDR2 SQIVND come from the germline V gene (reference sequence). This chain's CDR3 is CASSTSFSGSSPDTQYF. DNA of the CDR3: TGTGCCAGTAGTACCTCTTTTAGCGGATCTAGCCCAGATACGCAGTATTTT. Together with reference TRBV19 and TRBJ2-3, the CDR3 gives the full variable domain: DGGITQSPKYLFRKEGQNVTLSCEQNLNHDAMYWYRQDPGQGLRLIYYSQIVNDFQKGDIAEGYSVSREKKESFPLTVTSAQKNPTAFYLCASSTSFSGSSPDTQYFGPGTRLTVL.

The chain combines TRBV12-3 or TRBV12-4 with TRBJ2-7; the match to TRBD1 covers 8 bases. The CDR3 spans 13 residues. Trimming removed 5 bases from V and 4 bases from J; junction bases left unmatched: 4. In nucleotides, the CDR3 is TGTGCCAGCAGTCGCACAGGGGGTTACGAGCAGTACTTC. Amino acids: CASSRTGGYEQYF.

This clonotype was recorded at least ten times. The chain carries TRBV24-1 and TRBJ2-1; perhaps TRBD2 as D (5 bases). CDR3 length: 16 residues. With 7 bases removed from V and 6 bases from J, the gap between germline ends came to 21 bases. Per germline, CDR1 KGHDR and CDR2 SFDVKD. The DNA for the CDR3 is TGTGCCACCAGGCCCCTACGGAGTAGGCGGGTCAATGAGCAGTTCTTC. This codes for CATRPLRSRRVNEQFF.

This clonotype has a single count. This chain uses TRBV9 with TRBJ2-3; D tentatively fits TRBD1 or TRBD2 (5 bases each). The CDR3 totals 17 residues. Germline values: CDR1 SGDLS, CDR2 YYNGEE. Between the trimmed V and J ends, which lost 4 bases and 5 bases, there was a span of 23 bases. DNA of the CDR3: TGTGCCAGCAGCTCTCGCCCCTCGGGGCCAAGTGGAGATACGCAGTATTTT. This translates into CASSSRPSGPSGDTQYF.

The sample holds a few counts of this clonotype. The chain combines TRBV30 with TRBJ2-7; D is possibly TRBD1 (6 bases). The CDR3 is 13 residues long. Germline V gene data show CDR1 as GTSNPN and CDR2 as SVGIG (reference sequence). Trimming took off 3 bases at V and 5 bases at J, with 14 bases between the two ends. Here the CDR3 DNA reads TGTGCCTGGAGCCCGGGACATATCCACGAGCAGTACTTC. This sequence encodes CAWSPGHIHEQYF.

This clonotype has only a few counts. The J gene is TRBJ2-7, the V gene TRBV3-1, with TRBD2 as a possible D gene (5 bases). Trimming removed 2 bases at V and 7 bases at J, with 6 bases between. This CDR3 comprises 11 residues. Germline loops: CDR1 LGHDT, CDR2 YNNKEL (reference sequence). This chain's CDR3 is CASSQSGEQYF. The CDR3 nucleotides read TGTGCCAGCAGCCAATCGGGGGAGCAGTACTTC.

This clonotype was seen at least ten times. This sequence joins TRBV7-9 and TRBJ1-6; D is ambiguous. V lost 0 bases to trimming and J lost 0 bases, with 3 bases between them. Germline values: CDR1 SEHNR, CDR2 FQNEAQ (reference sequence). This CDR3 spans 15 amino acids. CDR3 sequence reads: CASSLAGSYNSPLHF. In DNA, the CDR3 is TGTGCCAGCAGCTTAGCAGGCTCCTATAATTCACCCCTCCACTTT.

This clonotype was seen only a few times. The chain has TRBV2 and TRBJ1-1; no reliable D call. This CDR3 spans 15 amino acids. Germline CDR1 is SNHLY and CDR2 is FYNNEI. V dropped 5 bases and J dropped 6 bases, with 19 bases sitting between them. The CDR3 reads CASSRNIVRAAEAFF. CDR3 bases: TGTGCCAGCAGTAGAAACATCGTTCGAGCAGCTGAAGCTTTCTTT. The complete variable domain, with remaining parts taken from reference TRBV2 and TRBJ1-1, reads EPEVTQTPSHQVTQMGQEVILRCVPISNHLYFYWYRQILGQKVEFLVSFYNNEISEKSEIFDDQFSVERPDGSNFTLKIRSTKLEDSAMYFCASSRNIVRAAEAFFGQGTRLTVV.

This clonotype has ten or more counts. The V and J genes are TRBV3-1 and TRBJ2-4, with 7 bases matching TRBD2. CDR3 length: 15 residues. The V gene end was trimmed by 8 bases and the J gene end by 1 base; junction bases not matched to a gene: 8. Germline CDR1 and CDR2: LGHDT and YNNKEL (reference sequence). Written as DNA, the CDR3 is TGTGCCAGCTCCCCAAGCGGGGTGGCCAAAAACATTCAGTACTTC. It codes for CASSPSGVAKNIQYF.

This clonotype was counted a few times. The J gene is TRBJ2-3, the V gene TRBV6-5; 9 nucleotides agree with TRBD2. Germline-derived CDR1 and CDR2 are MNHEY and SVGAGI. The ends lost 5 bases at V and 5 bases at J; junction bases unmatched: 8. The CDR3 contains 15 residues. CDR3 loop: CASSNTREGIDTQYF. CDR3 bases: TGTGCCAGCAGTAACACGCGGGAGGGCATAGATACGCAGTATTTT.

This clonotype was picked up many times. The CDR3 DNA reads TGTGCCAGCAGCTCAGGTTTTTACGAGCAGTACTTC. It encodes CASSSGFYEQYF. The V gene is TRBV11-2, the J gene TRBJ2-7; D gene uncertain. This CDR3 is 12 amino acids long. Trimming took 4 bases from V and 4 from J, leaving 8 bases between them. CDR1 and CDR2 from the germline V gene are SGHAT and FQNNGV.